A selection of T cell receptor beta chains follows, all from one sample in a study of blood T cell repertoires in COVID-19. Produced via immunoSEQ multiplex PCR; TCRdb's table is partial and in-frame only. The data show about 240,000 clones, with 87% seen just once and just over 7% held by the top ten. Sample: peripheral blood. Source of these receptors: a man aged 55 to 69 who had recovered from COVID-19. CDR3s include the opening cysteine and the closing phenylalanine or tryptophan.

V: TRBV5-4; J: TRBJ2-2; CDR3: CASSFGVRTGELFF
V: TRBV6-5; J: TRBJ2-3; CDR3: CASRLTPLGTDTQYF
V: TRBV27; J: TRBJ1-4; CDR3: CASSLDHRTAEKLFF
V: TRBV30; J: TRBJ1-5; CDR3: CAWRDREGQPQHF
V: TRBV29-1; J: TRBJ1-2; CDR3: CSVDGRRGGYGYTF
V: TRBV30; J: TRBJ1-6; CDR3: CAWSVIGLGVDSPLHF
V: TRBV21-1; J: TRBJ1-2; CDR3: CASSKRAHRVPGYTF
V: TRBV7-2; J: TRBJ2-7; CDR3: CASSYQTGAYEQYF
V: TRBV2; J: TRBJ1-3; CDR3: CASSRGTVGNTIYF
V: TRBV14; J: TRBJ2-3; CDR3: CASSRTLRGGRDTQYF
V: TRBV4-1; J: TRBJ1-4; CDR3: CASSQGQGRDNEKLFF
V: TRBV28; J: TRBJ1-6; CDR3: CASSLQIVAPLHF
V: TRBV27; J: TRBJ2-1; CDR3: CASSPGQMYNEQFF
V: TRBV28; J: TRBJ2-1; CDR3: CASSIAGGPYNEQFF
V: TRBV5-1; J: TRBJ2-7; CDR3: CASSLAGGDHEQYF
V: TRBV28; J: TRBJ1-5; CDR3: CASTSGQLGNQPQHF
V: TRBV2; J: TRBJ2-3; CDR3: CASSLAGGPDTQYF
V: TRBV7-9; J: TRBJ2-3; CDR3: CASSLWASLISTQYF
V: TRBV5-1; J: TRBJ2-7; CDR3: CASSPRIAQFEQYF
V: TRBV7-8; J: TRBJ2-5; CDR3: CASSLARQAGIETQYF
V: TRBV6-6; J: TRBJ2-7; CDR3: CAASPKGETYEQYF
V: TRBV28; J: TRBJ2-2; CDR3: CASSLQGNTGELFF
V: TRBV5-5; J: TRBJ2-3; CDR3: CASSLDREGDTQYF
V: TRBV18; J: TRBJ2-3; CDR3: CASSPRDSPTDTQYF
V: TRBV6-5; J: TRBJ2-1; CDR3: CASSSSGAIVHEQFF
V: TRBV27; J: TRBJ1-4; CDR3: CASSLRGTGEKLFF
V: TRBV7-9; J: TRBJ2-2; CDR3: CASSLTLGAGELFF
V: TRBV19; J: TRBJ2-1; CDR3: CASSTTSGVRGQFF
V: TRBV18; J: TRBJ2-6; CDR3: CASSLDSEAGANVLTF
V: TRBV9; J: TRBJ2-3; CDR3: CASSARHRADTQYF
V: TRBV6-1; J: TRBJ2-6; CDR3: CASSDPGRGGSGANVLTF
V: TRBV5-1; J: TRBJ2-7; CDR3: CASSLGWSPNAWEQYF
V: TRBV7-9; J: TRBJ2-2; CDR3: CASSPTLLLTGELFF
V: TRBV19; J: TRBJ1-1; CDR3: CASSIQGATEAFF
V: TRBV27; J: TRBJ2-1; CDR3: CASSPSTQGLNEQFF
V: TRBV7-9; J: TRBJ2-3; CDR3: CASSLVTGGTDTQYF
V: TRBV10-3; J: TRBJ2-6; CDR3: CAIGEAGANVLTF
V: TRBV14; J: TRBJ2-3; CDR3: CASTRGRSTDTQYF
V: TRBV3-1/TRBV3-2; J: TRBJ1-1; CDR3: CASSDTSHPGLRNTEAFF
V: TRBV7-9; J: TRBJ2-7; CDR3: CASSSGHLYEQYF
V: TRBV30; J: TRBJ1-2; CDR3: CAWSRDRGVSYGYTF
V: TRBV19; J: TRBJ1-4; CDR3: CASSIDRDSEKLFF
V: TRBV12-3/TRBV12-4; J: TRBJ1-2; CDR3: CASSTGAFYGYTF
V: TRBV24-1; J: TRBJ1-2; CDR3: CATSDFNMDGYTF
V: TRBV24-1; J: TRBJ2-4; CDR3: CATSETQGARGNIQYF